This T cell receptor beta chain originates from a study of blood T cell repertoires in COVID-19. The V end lost 5 bases, the J end lost 3 bases, and 16 bases lay between the germline ends. Germline V gene data show CDR1 as SGHVS and CDR2 as FNYEAQ. The CDR3 has 16 residues. The method was immunoSEQ multiplex PCR; TCRdb's version includes in-frame clones alone and lacks a portion of them. The sample has 200,000 to 300,000 clones; approximately 90% are singletons. This clone was detected only once. Specimen: peripheral blood. The sequence was collected from a woman in her thirties or forties with acute or convalescent COVID-19. The genes are TRBV7-6 and TRBJ1-4; D remains unclear. Written as DNA, the CDR3 is TGTGCCAGCAGCACCTTCACATCTCTTGCTAATGAAAAACTGTTTTTT. Encoded protein: CASSTFTSLANEKLFF.